This TCR beta chain is from a study of T cell responses to AZD1222 COVID-19 vaccine (dated by TCRdb to the early 2020s). About the investigation overall: A total of under 250 trial participants underwent TCR sequencing, of whom 207 had received two doses of AZD1222 and some 25 had received two doses of the MenACWY control vaccine. Trial participants were enrolled by age into subgroups of 18-55, 56-69 and 70-plus years, and around 150, 28 and 57 TCR-sequenced participants, respectively, were included in these subgroups.

General conclusions and limits of the study: Reportedly, almost half of the unique spike-specific TCRs recognized epitopes lying outside the regions that are mutated in the B.1.351 and B.1.1.7 variants. Participants were mostly white British, with more females than males. The authors suggested clonal diversity may have been underestimated. A significant rise in spike-specific TCR breadth and depth was observed after two AZD1222 doses relative to day 0 and relative to MenACWY recipients. Because no day 14 peak-response samples were available, repertoires were characterized only after the peak T cell response. Conclusions about previously exposed vaccinees are limited because only six or seven AZD1222 recipients were SARS-CoV-2 seropositive at baseline. In the small 56-69-year group, the increase in depth fell short of significance, most likely because of low power. The vaccine-associated CD4 TCRs covered the entire spike protein, and the dominant responses fell in regions 160-218 and 743-854.

As for this clone: The target of this receptor is not known. The record has no base qualities; no much larger clone is one base away.

The CDR3 regions of human TCRbeta chains were analyzed by immunosequencing. In the source study's methods: TCRs in the repertoires were compared against a reference library of SARS-CoV-2-specific TCRs that had been generated with the MIRA antigen-specificity platform. Breadth was defined as the fraction of unique TCRs that were SARS-CoV-2-associated, and depth was defined as the fraction of total T cells that were SARS-CoV-2-associated. Using the MIRA data, every spike-specific TCR was mapped to the spike region that the TCR reacted to and assigned to either a CD4 or a CD8 class. Log10-transformed breadth and depth values were compared by one-way ANOVA with Sidak's multiple comparisons tests. TCRdb took this table from immuneACCESS and kept in-frame rearrangements with V and J called. Such tables lack part of the clones; where checked against another copy, unresolved V genes explain under half of the gap, and the rest is unexplained. Clonal size and the V and J genes are those of that table, whereas D and trimming came from the DNA. Present in this sample are roughly 80,000 clones, 75% to 95% of which were seen just once. The top ten clonotypes cover about 3.5% of the sample.

Interpreted using the paper, the time point label stands for: about 28 days (+/-7) after the second vaccine dose. AZD1222 recipients given second doses at about 4 weeks or at about 12 weeks were pooled, since spike-specific TCR depth and breadth were not found to differ between the two schedules. Samples from vaccinated people were obtained from the UK trials COV001 and COV002, which included a single-blind randomized controlled phase 2/3 trial of AZD1222 (ChAdOx1 nCoV-19) in healthy adults. For TCRbeta chain sequencing, PBMC samples from trial participants were taken at day 0 and at day 28 after the second dose. The CDR1 and CDR2 encoded by the germline V gene are MNHEY and SVGEGT. V sheds 2 bases and J sheds 2 bases, leaving 19 bases between their ends. Inclusive of the bounding cysteine and phenylalanine, the CDR3 is 18 residues long. The entry retains the CDR3 DNA only, 54 bases that are in frame from base 1.

The rearrangement joined TRBV6-2 or TRBV6-3 to TRBJ2-4; a tentative D match to TRBD2 spans 6 bases. The receptor comes from an adult who received the AZD1222 COVID-19 vaccine. Material: peripheral blood, obtained 28 days after the second AZD1222 dose. The CDR3 is CASSYPPRGWETKNIQYF. The bases read TGTGCCAGCAGTTACCCCCCTCGGGGGTGGGAAACCAAAAACATTCAGTACTTC.